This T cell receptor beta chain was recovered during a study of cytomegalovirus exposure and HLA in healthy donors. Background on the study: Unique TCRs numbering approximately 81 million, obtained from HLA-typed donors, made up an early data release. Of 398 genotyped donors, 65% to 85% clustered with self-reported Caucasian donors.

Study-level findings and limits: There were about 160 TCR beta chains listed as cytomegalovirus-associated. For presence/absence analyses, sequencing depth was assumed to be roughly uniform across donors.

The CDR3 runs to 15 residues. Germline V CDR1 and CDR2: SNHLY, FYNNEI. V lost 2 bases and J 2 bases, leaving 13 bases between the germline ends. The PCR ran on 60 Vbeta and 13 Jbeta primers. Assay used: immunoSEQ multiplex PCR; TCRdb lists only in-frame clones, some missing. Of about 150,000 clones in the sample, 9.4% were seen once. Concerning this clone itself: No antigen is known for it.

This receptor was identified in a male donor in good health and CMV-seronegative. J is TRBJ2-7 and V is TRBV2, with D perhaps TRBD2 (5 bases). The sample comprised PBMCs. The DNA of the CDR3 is TGTGCCAGCAGTGAAACGGTCGGGAACCCCTACGAGCAGTACTTC. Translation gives CASSETVGNPYEQYF.